This record concerns one TCR beta chain sequence. V shed 3 bases, J shed 10 bases, and the junction held 4 bases outside the gene matches. Germline V gives CDR1 LGHNA, CDR2 YNFKEQ. The CDR3 has 13 amino acids. The sample originates from a study of cytomegalovirus exposure and HLA in healthy donors. 13 Jbeta primers and 60 Vbeta primers were used for the PCR. Sequencing used immunoSEQ multiplex PCR; TCRdb keeps in-frame clones, though not all of them. The table records over 85,000 clones, 6.5% to 8% of them present only once. This clonotype was obtained from a man aged 45-65 years in good health and CMV-seronegative. The V gene is TRBV4-2, the J gene TRBJ2-3; 10 positions agree with TRBD2. The sample consisted of PBMCs. CDR3 nucleotide sequence: TGTGCCAGCAGCCAGGAGCGGGGGGGGTCGCAGTATTTT. This codes for CASSQERGGSQYF.